One TCR beta chain is described in this entry. The sample originates from a study of blood T cell repertoires in COVID-19. Profiled with immunoSEQ multiplex PCR; TCRdb holds only in-frame clones, not every one. The sample has about 150,000 clones; 75% to 85% are singletons. Germline V CDR1 and CDR2: SNHLY, FYNNEI. V lost 9 bases, J lost 5 bases, and 6 bases stayed unmatched. The CDR3 runs 12 residues. The sequence was collected from a man aged 55 to 70 with acute or convalescent COVID-19. Source material: peripheral blood. This rearrangement joins TRBV2 to TRBJ2-7, with TRBD1 identical over 8 bases. CDR3 in amino acids: CARGQGLNEQYF. The CDR3 DNA follows: TGTGCCAGAGGACAGGGTCTGAACGAGCAGTACTTC. The entire variable domain, with the rest obtained from reference TRBV2 and TRBJ2-7, is as follows: EPEVTQTPSHQVTQMGQEVILRCVPISNHLYFYWYRQILGQKVEFLVSFYNNEISEKSEIFDDQFSVERPDGSNFTLKIRSTKLEDSAMYFCARGQGLNEQYFGPGTRLTVT.